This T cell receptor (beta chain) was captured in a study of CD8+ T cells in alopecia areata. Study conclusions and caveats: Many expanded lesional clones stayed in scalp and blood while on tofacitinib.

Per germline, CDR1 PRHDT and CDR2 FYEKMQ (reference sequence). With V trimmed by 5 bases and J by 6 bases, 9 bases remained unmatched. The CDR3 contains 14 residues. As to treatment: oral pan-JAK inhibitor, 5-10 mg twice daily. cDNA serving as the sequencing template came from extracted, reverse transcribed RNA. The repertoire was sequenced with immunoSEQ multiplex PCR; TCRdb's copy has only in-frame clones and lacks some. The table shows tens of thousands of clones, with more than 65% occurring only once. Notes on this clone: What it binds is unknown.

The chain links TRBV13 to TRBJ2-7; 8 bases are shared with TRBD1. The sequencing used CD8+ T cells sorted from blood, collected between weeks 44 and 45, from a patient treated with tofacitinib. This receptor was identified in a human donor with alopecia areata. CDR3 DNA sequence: TGTGCCAGCAGCCCAAGACAGGGGATGACCGAGCAGTACTTC. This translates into CASSPRQGMTEQYF.